What follows are 17 T cell receptor beta chains derived from one specimen sequenced in a study of shared clonotypes between healthy human individuals. Profiled with immunoSEQ multiplex PCR; TCRdb holds only in-frame clones, not every one. The sample carries about 2.4 million clones, around 94% recorded once. Material for sequencing was naive CD4+ T cells sorted from blood. As for subset: CD45RA+ positively selected. All receptors come from a man younger than 35 in good health.

The chain combines TRBV29-1 with TRBJ1-5, with D perhaps matching TRBD1 (6 bases). This CDR3 has 13 amino acids. Trimming took 4 bases from V and 5 from J, leaving 12 bases between them. The germline V gene encodes CDR1 SQVTM and CDR2 ANQGSEA. As DNA, the CDR3 is TGCAGCGTTGTATCGGGGGGCGATCAGCCCCAGCATTTT. Translating it yields CSVVSGGDQPQHF.

This clone has just a few counts. This chain links TRBV7-9 with TRBJ1-6, with 9 bases fitting TRBD1. Germline CDR1 and CDR2: SEHNR and FQNEAQ (reference sequence). V lost 2 bases and J lost 7; bases outside the gene matches: 6. The CDR3 spans 16 residues. The DNA of the CDR3 is TGTGCCAGCAGCTTAACCACCGGACAGGGGAATTCACCCCTCCACTTT. As protein: CASSLTTGQGNSPLHF. Full variable domain (outside the CDR3, taken from reference TRBV7-9 and TRBJ1-6): DTGVSQNPRHKITKRGQNVTFRCDPISEHNRLYWYRQTLGQGPEFLTYFQNEAQLEKSRLLSDRFSAERPKGSFSTLEIQRTEQGDSAMYLCASSLTTGQGNSPLHFGNGTRLTVT.

This clone was found a few times. The genes are TRBV14 and TRBJ1-1; D not resolved. The V and J ends lost 3 bases and 1 base respectively, with 12 bases between them. Per germline, CDR1 SGHDN and CDR2 FVKESK. The CDR3 spans 15 residues. The CDR3 loop is CASSQTTRGNTEAFF. The CDR3 coding sequence is TGTGCCAGCAGCCAGACTACGAGAGGGAACACTGAAGCTTTCTTT.

The rearrangement uses TRBV5-1 and TRBJ2-2; 11 bases are a match to TRBD1. V shed 4 bases, J shed 4 bases, and the junction held 3 bases outside the gene matches. The CDR3 totals 15 residues. Germline CDR1 and CDR2: SGHRS and YFSETQ. The CDR3 sequence: CASSGGTGGTGELFF. CDR3 nucleotide sequence: TGCGCCAGCAGCGGAGGGACAGGGGGCACCGGGGAGCTGTTTTTT.

This chain joins TRBV5-8 and TRBJ2-5; TRBD2 matches at 14 bases. The germline V gene encodes CDR1 SGHTS and CDR2 YDEGEE. With V trimmed by 0 bases and J by 5 bases, 12 bases remained unmatched. The length of the CDR3 is 19 residues. CDR3 in amino acids: CASSLGTSGGHTSGETQYF. The CDR3 coding sequence is TGTGCCAGCAGCTTGGGGACTAGCGGGGGGCATACCAGCGGGGAGACCCAGTACTTC. Full variable domain (outside the CDR3, taken from reference TRBV5-8 and TRBJ2-5): EAGVTQSPTHLIKTRGQQATLRCSPISGHTSVYWYQQALGLGLQFLLWYDEGEERNRGNFPPRFSGRQFPNYSSELNVNALELEDSALYLCASSLGTSGGHTSGETQYFGPGTRLLVL.

This chain joins TRBV19 and TRBJ1-5, with D possibly being TRBD1 (5 bases). Germline CDR1 is LNHDA and CDR2 is SQIVND (reference sequence). The CDR3 is 15 residues long. V was pared by 10 bases and J by 3 bases, with 19 bases between. The CDR3 DNA sequence: TGTGCCACCACCTCGGTGGGACTTTACAATCAGCCCCAGCATTTT. It translates to CATTSVGLYNQPQHF.

This clone was seen only once. Distinct nucleotide sequences in the sample also encode this CDR3. The chain has TRBV7-9 and TRBJ2-7; tentatively, D is TRBD2 (5 bases). V gave up 5 bases and J gave up 5 bases, with 10 bases separating them. The CDR3 is 12 amino acids. Germline CDR1 and CDR2: SEHNR and FQNEAQ (reference sequence). The CDR3 here is CASSGPGDEQYF. In DNA, the CDR3 is TGTGCCAGCAGCGGGCCCGGGGACGAGCAGTACTTC.

V is TRBV19 and J is TRBJ1-2; unclear D gene. Trimming pared 4 bases from V and 4 bases from J, leaving 25 bases between. Germline values: CDR1 LNHDA, CDR2 SQIVND (reference sequence). The CDR3 is 18 residues long. CDR3 sequence: CASSSNMGATPPSYGYTF. In DNA form, the CDR3 reads TGTGCCAGTAGTAGTAACATGGGAGCGACTCCGCCATCCTATGGCTACACCTTC.

This clone was seen just once. The V call is TRBV19, the J call TRBJ1-2; TRBD1 is a possible D gene (6 bases). The germline V gene encodes CDR1 LNHDA and CDR2 SQIVND (reference sequence). The V end lost 4 bases, the J end lost 1 base, and 19 bases lay between the germline ends. The CDR3 runs 17 residues. This CDR3 reads CASSKERGKEINYGYTF. Here the CDR3 DNA reads TGTGCCAGTAGTAAGGAAAGGGGGAAAGAAATTAACTATGGCTACACCTTC.

The V and J genes are TRBV11-2 and TRBJ2-7; the match to TRBD2 covers 13 bases. CDR1 SGHAT and CDR2 FQNNGV come from the germline V gene. The CDR3 is made up of 16 amino acids. V lost 4 bases to trimming and J lost 2 bases; unmatched junction nucleotides: 5. CDR3 DNA: TGTGCCAGCAGCTCTGGACTAGCGGGAGTAGCCTACGAGCAGTACTTC. This encodes CASSSGLAGVAYEQYF.

The table lists this clone with a count of one. The gene calls are TRBV30 and TRBJ1-4; TRBD1 matches at 8 bases. Per the germline V gene, CDR1 is GTSNPN and CDR2 is SVGIG (reference sequence). The ends lost 0 bases at V and 2 bases at J; junction bases unmatched: 5. The CDR3 runs to 16 residues. The CDR3 DNA reads TGTGCCTGGAGTGTAATCAGGGGGCCTACTAATGAAAAACTGTTTTTT. This gives the protein CAWSVIRGPTNEKLFF.

A remark on this clone: The same CDR3 also results from other DNA sequences found in this sample. The chain has TRBV5-1 and TRBJ1-2; D is perhaps TRBD1 (6 bases). Germline V gene sequence: CDR1 SGHRS, CDR2 YFSETQ. The CDR3 is 13 residues long. V lost 5 bases, J lost 4 bases, and 12 bases lay in between. CDR3 residues: CASSSTGSYGYTF. CDR3 DNA: TGCGCCAGCAGTTCAACAGGGTCCTATGGCTACACCTTC.

The V gene is TRBV30, the J gene TRBJ2-7; D is ambiguous. Trimming removed 3 bases from V and 5 bases from J, with 8 bases in between. This CDR3 has 11 residues. Germline V lookup: CDR1 GTSNPN, CDR2 SVGIG (reference sequence). As DNA, the CDR3 is TGTGCCTGGAGCAATCTCAACGAGCAGTACTTC. The encoded protein is CAWSNLNEQYF. Combining the CDR3 with reference TRBV30 and TRBJ2-7 gives the whole variable domain SQTIHQWPATLVQPVGSPLSLECTVEGTSNPNLYWYRQAAGRGLQLLFYSVGIGQISSEVPQNLSASRPQDRQFILSSKKLLLSDSGFYLCAWSNLNEQYFGPGTRLTVT.

The rearrangement joins TRBV19 to TRBJ2-1; possible D gene TRBD2, 5 bases. V was shortened by 3 bases and J by 8 bases, with 8 bases between the two germline ends. This CDR3 has 12 amino acids. The germline gives CDR1 LNHDA, CDR2 SQIVND (reference sequence). CDR3 coding DNA: TGTGCCAGTAGTATCGCGGGCTATGAGCAGTTCTTC. It specifies CASSIAGYEQFF.

This chain uses TRBV11-1 with TRBJ1-6; 7 nucleotides line up with TRBD1. Germline CDR1 and CDR2: SGHAT and FQDESV (reference sequence). The CDR3 totals 16 residues. Losses at the gene ends were 5 bases for V and 7 bases for J; bases not matched to a gene: 11. This chain's CDR3 is CASSPNYRGVNSPLHF. The DNA of the CDR3 is TGTGCCAGCAGCCCGAATTACAGGGGAGTCAATTCACCCCTCCACTTT.

J is TRBJ1-2 and V is TRBV5-5, with 10 bases matching TRBD1. With 2 bases clipped from V and 0 bases from J, the junction kept 10 bases outside the gene matches. Germline V gene lookup returns CDR1 SGHKS and CDR2 YYEKEE (reference sequence). CDR3 length: 18 residues. The CDR3 DNA reads as TGTGCCAGCAGCTTTTCGCGACAGGGGGCTGCCGCTAACTATGGCTACACCTTC. Its protein is CASSFSRQGAAANYGYTF. Full variable domain (outside the CDR3, taken from reference TRBV5-5 and TRBJ1-2): DAGVTQSPTHLIKTRGQQVTLRCSPISGHKSVSWYQQVLGQGPQFIFQYYEKEERGRGNFPDRFSARQFPNYSSELNVNALLLGDSALYLCASSFSRQGAAANYGYTFGSGTRLTVV.

This clone was picked up one time. The CDR3 sequence is CASSQRLPGDPYEQYF. In DNA, the CDR3 is TGCGCCAGCAGTCAAAGGCTTCCCGGGGATCCCTACGAGCAGTACTTC. This sequence joins TRBV23-1 and TRBJ2-7, with a weak D call TRBD2 (5 bases). TRBV23-1 is assigned to the ORF class and has an uncertain function. The CDR3 is made up of 16 amino acids. V lost 2 bases to trimming and J lost 2 bases, with 16 bases between them.